These 25 T cell receptor beta chains share one sample of origin, sequenced in a study of CD4 and CD8 cells across lung adenocarcinoma regions. Via MiXCR, TCRdb re-called the PCR reads, giving one row per CDR3 protein. The data contain more than 11,000 distinct CDR3 sequences, approximately 44% of them singletons. Sequences were obtained from CD4+ T cells from the center of a lung tumor. Every receptor here comes from a male donor with lung adenocarcinoma. The CD4 and CD8 labels of this study may be unreliable.

The chain couples TRBV14 to TRBJ2-2, with TRBD2 identical over 9 bases. Trimming removed 3 bases from V and 6 bases from J; junction bases left unmatched: 5. Germline CDR1 is SGHDN and CDR2 is FVKESK. The CDR3 contains 15 residues. The CDR3, as DNA: TGTGCCAGCAGCCAGAGCGGGAGGATGGCCGGGGAGCTGTTTTTT. This encodes CASSQSGRMAGELFF.

The V gene is TRBV6-4, the J gene TRBJ2-2; a possible D gene is TRBD2 (5 bases). CDR3 length: 15 residues. V lost 8 bases and J lost 16, with 29 bases in between. Germline V gene data show CDR1 as MRHNA and CDR2 as SNTAGT. The CDR3: CASGLQSGSPETQFF. Written as DNA, the CDR3 is TGTGCCAGCGGACTCCAGTCCGGAAGCCCCGAGACGCAGTTTTTT.

The rearrangement uses TRBV6-5 and TRBJ2-3; D gene unclear. V lost 1 base and J 2 bases, leaving 7 bases between the germline ends. This CDR3 contains 14 residues. Germline CDR1 reads MNHEY; CDR2 reads SVGAGI. The CDR3 nucleotides are TGTGCCAGCAGTTACTTACATCACACAGATACGCAGTATTTT. It specifies CASSYLHHTDTQYF.

On this clonotype: One junction end does not reproduce the germline sequence, and a read error may be involved. The J gene is TRBJ2-3, the V gene TRBV11-2; D remains unclear. The length of the CDR3 is 14 residues. Per the germline V gene, CDR1 is SGHAT and CDR2 is FQNNGV. CDR3 protein: CASSLRWATDTQYF. The CDR3 DNA is TGTGCCAGCAGCTTACGCTGGGCCACAGATACGCAGTACTTT.

This clonotype was picked up a small number of times. The rearrangement uses TRBV6-1 and TRBJ2-1; 9 nucleotides align to TRBD1. The J call may be faulty, since TRBJ2-7 better matches the DNA end. CDR3 length: 15 amino acids. Germline loops: CDR1 MNHNS, CDR2 SASEGT. The CDR3 here is CASSPGQGVYNEQYF. The CDR3 DNA reads TGTGCCAGCAGCCCGGGACAGGGAGTCTACAATGAGCAGTACTTC.

This chain uses TRBV7-6 with TRBJ2-5; no clear D gene. Trimming shortened V by 1 base and J by 2 bases, and 5 bases separated the two germline ends. Germline V gene sequence: CDR1 SGHVS, CDR2 FNYEAQ. This CDR3 region has 13 residues. This chain's CDR3 is CASSLELQETQYF. The CDR3 DNA is TGTGCCAGCAGCTTAGAGCTGCAAGAGACCCAGTACTTC.

J is TRBJ2-7 and V is TRBV7-2, with unresolved D. Germline V gene sequence: CDR1 SGHTA, CDR2 FQGNSA. Trimming pared 7 bases from V and 4 bases from J, leaving 11 bases between. The CDR3 spans 12 residues. CDR3 in amino acids: CASTLSWYEQYF. The CDR3 coding sequence is TGTGCCAGCACCCTCTCGTGGTACGAGCAGTACTTC. The full variable domain, completed using reference TRBV7-2 and TRBJ2-7, is GAGVSQSPSNKVTEKGKDVELRCDPISGHTALYWYRQSLGQGLEFLIYFQGNSAPDKSGLPSDRFSAERTGGSVSTLTIQRTQQEDSAVYLCASTLSWYEQYFGPGTRLTVT.

This clonotype was observed a few times. The chain combines TRBV6-1 with TRBJ2-2, with D maybe TRBD2 (6 bases). The CDR3 contains 14 residues. V lost 8 bases and J 6 bases, leaving 16 bases between the germline ends. Germline CDR1 reads MNHNS; CDR2 reads SASEGT. CDR3 residues: CASQEGGTAGELFF. In nucleotides, the CDR3 is TGTGCCAGCCAGGAGGGCGGGACGGCCGGGGAGCTGTTTTTT.

The V gene is TRBV6-1, the J gene TRBJ2-4; D is perhaps TRBD2 (6 bases). Gene TRBJ2-5 matches the end of the DNA better, so the J call may be wrong. The CDR3 has 15 amino acids. Germline V CDR1 and CDR2: MNHNS, SASEGT. In DNA form, the CDR3 reads TGTGCCAGCAGTGAAATGGGTAGCGGCAAAAAGACCCAGTACTTC. This sequence encodes CASSEMGSGKKTQYF.

This clonotype occurred a few times. This rearrangement joins TRBV6-5 to TRBJ1-6, with TRBD1 identical over 10 bases. The CDR3 length is 15 residues. V shed 2 bases, J shed 7 bases, and the junction held 2 bases outside the gene matches. Germline V CDR1 and CDR2: MNHEY, SVGAGI. The CDR3 region has the DNA TGTGCCAGCAGTTACGGACAGGGGGGCAATTCACCCCTCCACTTT. Translating gives CASSYGQGGNSPLHF.

This clonotype was counted at least ten times. This chain joins TRBV6-1 and TRBJ1-2; a possible D gene is TRBD1 (5 bases). Germline V gene data show CDR1 as MNHNS and CDR2 as SASEGT. V was pared by 3 bases and J by 5 bases, with 10 bases between. The CDR3 sequence is 13 residues long. The DNA of the CDR3 is TGTGCCAGCAGTGAGCGGACAAATTATGGCTACACCTTC. Protein: CASSERTNYGYTF.

This clonotype was recorded a few times. An end of the junction does not agree with germline; a read error may underlie this. V is TRBV12-3 or TRBV12-4 and J is TRBJ2-1; the match to TRBD2 covers 9 bases. CDR3 size: 13 residues. CDR3 protein: CASSVAGDNEQFF. The CDR3 coding sequence is TGTGCCAGCAGTGTAGCGGGGGACAATGAGCAGTTCTTC.

This clonotype was counted a few times. The J gene is TRBJ2-1, the V gene TRBV20-1, with D hard to call. The better agreement between TRBJ2-5 and the DNA end casts doubt on the J call. CDR1 is DFQATT and CDR2 is SNEGSKA in the germline V gene (reference sequence). The CDR3 has 13 residues. CDR3 sequence (DNA): TGCAGTGCTAGAGATCAGAGTTCGGGGACCCAGTACTTC. This gives the protein CSARDQSSGTQYF.

Regarding this clonotype: One end of the junction varies from germline; a read error may be responsible. This sequence joins TRBV27 and TRBJ2-5; weak D call: TRBD2 (6 bases). The CDR3 is made up of 17 amino acids. From germline, CDR1 is MNHEY and CDR2 SMNVEV (reference sequence). The CDR3 nucleotides read TGTGCCAGCAGTGCGGGGCGACGGGGCCGTGGCACAGAGACGCAGTATTTC. It codes for CASSAGRRGRGTETQYF.

This clonotype is termed medium-sized. This chain links TRBV6-1 with TRBJ2-2; D not certain. Looked up from germline, CDR1 is MNHNS and CDR2 is SASEGT. The CDR3 contains 15 residues. Trimming took 0 bases from V and 6 from J, leaving 11 bases between them. The CDR3 loop reads CASSEAPGDPGELFF. CDR3 sequence (DNA): TGTGCCAGCAGTGAAGCGCCGGGCGACCCCGGGGAGCTGTTTTTT.

The chain employs TRBV20-1 and TRBJ2-5; 8 bases align to TRBD1. Germline CDR1 DFQATT, CDR2 SNEGSKA (reference sequence). This CDR3 is 18 amino acids long. With V trimmed by 3 bases and J by 4 bases, 19 bases remained unmatched. The CDR3 DNA sequence: TGCAGTGCTAGTCAGAGACAGGGGCCTCAGTTTGCCGGAGAGACCCAGTACTTC. The encoded protein is CSASQRQGPQFAGETQYF.

This sequence joins TRBV14 and TRBJ2-2, with D unclear. Germline lookup yields CDR1 SGHDN and CDR2 FVKESK. This CDR3 has 13 amino acids. V was cut by 4 bases and J by 7 bases, with 10 bases left in between. CDR3 DNA sequence: TGTGCCAGCAGCCTGCGGTTGGGCGGGGAGCTGTTTTTT. This gives the protein CASSLRLGGELFF. The whole variable domain, remainder taken from reference TRBV14 and TRBJ2-2, is EAGVTQFPSHSVIEKGQTVTLRCDPISGHDNLYWYRRVMGKEIKFLLHFVKESKQDESGMPNNRFLAERTGGTYSTLKVQPAELEDSGVYFCASSLRLGGELFFGEGSRLTVL.

The chain carries TRBV7-6 and TRBJ2-2; TRBD2 matches 13 bases. The length of the CDR3 is 19 residues. J was trimmed by 6 bases and V by 1 base; bases with no gene match: 11. CDR1 is SGHVS and CDR2 is FNYEAQ in the germline V gene. The CDR3 nucleotides are TGTGCCAGCAGCTTAGGGACTAGCGGGAGCTCTTTGGGCCCCGGGGAGCTGTTTTTT. Protein: CASSLGTSGSSLGPGELFF.

The chain employs TRBV10-2 and TRBJ2-1; tentatively, D is TRBD1 or TRBD2 (6 bases each). Matching the DNA end better, TRBJ2-7 makes the J call doubtful. The V gene's germline CDR1 is WSHSY and CDR2 SAAADI. This CDR3 is 17 amino acids long. CDR3 protein: CASSESDRRGAEDEQYF. In nucleotides, the CDR3 is TGCGCCAGCAGTGAGTCCGACAGAAGGGGGGCTGAGGACGAGCAGTACTTC.

This clonotype has a count of ten or more. This sequence joins TRBV12-3 or TRBV12-4 and TRBJ2-1; 10 bases map to TRBD2. J was trimmed by 6 bases and V by 4 bases; bases with no gene match: 9. This CDR3 comprises 16 residues. CDR3 bases: TGTGCCAGCAGTTCCTTGAGCGGGAGGGCCATCAATGAGCAGTTCTTC. This translates into CASSSLSGRAINEQFF.

This clonotype occurred many times. The V call is TRBV7-2, the J call TRBJ2-1, with a weak D call TRBD2 (5 bases). The CDR3 loop spans 16 amino acids. Germline V CDR1 and CDR2: SGHTA, FQGNSA. V lost 0 bases and J lost 2, with 11 bases in between. CDR3 DNA: TGTGCCAGCAGCTTAGCGGGTGAGGGCACCTACAATGAGCAGTTCTTC. Translating it yields CASSLAGEGTYNEQFF.

This clonotype was counted between two and nine times. V usage is TRBV6-1 and J usage is TRBJ1-5; D gene unclear. The V gene lost 7 bases and the J gene lost 1 base, with 2 bases spanning the gap. The CDR3 loop spans 11 amino acids. Per the germline V gene, CDR1 is MNHNS and CDR2 is SASEGT. DNA for the CDR3: TGTGCCAGCAACAGCAATCAGCCCCAGCATTTT. The encoded protein is CASNSNQPQHF.

A remark on this clonotype: One end of the junction is discordant with germline, which a read error may explain. This chain uses TRBV7-2 with TRBJ2-6; D may be TRBD1 (5 bases). Germline V gene data show CDR1 as SGHTA and CDR2 as FQGNSA. CDR3 length equals 18 residues. In nucleotides, the CDR3 is TGTGCCAGCAGCCCCCCGTCCGGACGGAGCCCTGGGGCCTACGAGCTGATCTTC. It is translated as CASSPPSGRSPGAYELIF.

This chain uses TRBV27 with TRBJ2-3; weak D call: TRBD2 (6 bases). CDR3 length: 16 residues. Germline values: CDR1 MNHEY, CDR2 SMNVEV (reference sequence). With 4 bases removed from V and 11 bases from J, the gap between germline ends came to 25 bases. The CDR3 sequence is CASSSTGGAAKNMQYF. CDR3 bases: TGTGCCAGCAGTTCGACGGGCGGGGCAGCCAAAAACATGCAGTATTTT.

With respect to this clonotype: A read error may be the cause here, since a much bigger clone is one base away. The chain recombines TRBV6-5 with TRBJ2-5, with unresolved D. The CDR3 has 12 amino acids. Trimming pared 0 bases from V and 11 bases from J, leaving 10 bases between. Germline values: CDR1 MNHEY, CDR2 SVGAGI. The CDR3: CASSYSFNEQYF. The CDR3 DNA reads as TGTGCCAGCAGTTACTCGTTCAATGAGCAGTACTTC.